Presented here are 14 T cell receptor beta chains from one specimen sequenced in a study of CD8 T cells in ankylosing spondylitis. TCRdb independently ran MiXCR on the 5' RACE reads; one entry per CDR3 protein. This sample carries about 42,000 distinct CDR3 sequences, 3.5% to 4% of them seen once, and the ten largest clones take approximately 4%. The sequencing input was blood, either unsorted or a sorted T cell fraction (not recorded which). The receptor set was obtained from a female donor with ankylosing spondylitis or in good health (not recorded which).

The chain joins TRBV9 to TRBJ1-1; 7 nucleotides agree with TRBD1. CDR1 is SGDLS, CDR2 YYNGEE, per germline. Trimming removed 2 bases from V and 4 bases from J; junction bases left unmatched: 5. The CDR3 length is 14 residues. The CDR3 DNA is TGTGCCAGCAGCGTTCCCAGACAGGGCACTGAAGCTTTCTTT. It specifies CASSVPRQGTEAFF.

At least ten counts were recorded for this clonotype. The chain uses TRBV9 and TRBJ1-1; 8 bases fit TRBD1. Looked up from germline, CDR1 is SGDLS and CDR2 is YYNGEE. With 4 bases clipped from V and 4 bases from J, the junction kept 9 bases outside the gene matches. CDR3 size: 15 residues. The CDR3 region is CASSPGQGLITEAFF. The DNA for the CDR3 is TGTGCCAGCAGCCCCGGACAGGGATTAATCACTGAAGCTTTCTTT.

This clonotype has at least ten counts. This rearrangement joins TRBV9 to TRBJ1-3; TRBD1 might be the D (5 bases). Germline V gene sequence: CDR1 SGDLS, CDR2 YYNGEE. This CDR3 region has 13 residues. V dropped 5 bases and J dropped 8 bases, with 14 bases sitting between them. The CDR3 DNA follows: TGTGCCAGCAGGAGACAGTCGGAGGACACCATATATTTT. Its translation: CASRRQSEDTIYF.

This clonotype showed up many times. The chain recombines TRBV9 with TRBJ2-2; 10 bases are shared with TRBD1. Trimming took 4 bases from V and 7 from J; bases not matched to a gene: 10. The CDR3 extends over 16 amino acids. CDR1 and CDR2 (germline): SGDLS, YYNGEE. The CDR3 sequence is CASSPEQGQGIGELFF. CDR3 DNA sequence: TGTGCCAGCAGCCCAGAACAGGGACAGGGGATCGGGGAGCTGTTTTTT.

This clonotype appeared many times. The V gene is TRBV9, the J gene TRBJ2-1, with 8 bases lining up with TRBD2. The CDR3 is made up of 15 amino acids. The V segment lost 3 bases and the J segment 8 bases; nucleotides outside the gene matches: 10. Germline V gene sequence: CDR1 SGDLS, CDR2 YYNGEE. DNA of the CDR3: TGTGCCAGCAGCGAAGGACTAGCTGAAGGCGATGAGCAGTTCTTC. Translation gives CASSEGLAEGDEQFF.

This clonotype was recorded many times. V gene TRBV9 combines with J gene TRBJ1-5, with 9 bases identical to TRBD1. From germline, CDR1 is SGDLS and CDR2 YYNGEE. This CDR3 is built from 13 residues. V dropped 3 bases and J dropped 7; count of bases not matched to a gene: 2. This CDR3 is CASSDRGLQPQHF. CDR3 nucleotides: TGTGCCAGCAGCGACAGGGGGCTCCAGCCCCAGCATTTT.

In this sample, this clonotype turned up many times. V is TRBV9 and J is TRBJ2-5; 8 bases map to TRBD2. The length of the CDR3 is 15 residues. Germline CDR1 is SGDLS and CDR2 is YYNGEE. The V gene end was trimmed by 7 bases and the J gene end by 4 bases; junction bases not matched to a gene: 12. Written as DNA, the CDR3 is TGTGCCAGCGTTAGGGATAGCGGGGACGGAGAGACCCAGTACTTC. Its translation: CASVRDSGDGETQYF.

This clonotype appeared many times. The rearrangement joins TRBV9 to TRBJ1-2; tentative D call: TRBD1 (5 bases). V dropped 10 bases and J dropped 6 bases, with 19 bases sitting between them. The CDR3 loop spans 13 amino acids. CDR1 and CDR2 (germline): SGDLS, YYNGEE. CDR3 nucleotide sequence: TGTGCCTCCCGGGGGGGGTTCCTAAATGGCTACACCTTC. Translated, it gives CASRGGFLNGYTF.

This clonotype was seen repeatedly, ten times or more. The rearrangement joins TRBV9 to TRBJ1-1; no definite D call. Germline lookup yields CDR1 SGDLS and CDR2 YYNGEE. CDR3 length equals 14 residues. V shed 4 bases and J shed 0 bases, with 10 bases lying between them. CDR3 nucleotides: TGTGCCAGCAGCCCACGGCGGTTGAACACTGAAGCTTTCTTT. Amino acids: CASSPRRLNTEAFF.

This clonotype was seen many times. V and J are TRBV9 and TRBJ1-2; tentative D call: TRBD1 (5 bases). Germline CDR1 and CDR2: SGDLS and YYNGEE. V was cut by 0 bases and J by 3 bases, with 12 bases left in between. There are 15 residues in the CDR3. CDR3 sequence (DNA): TGTGCCAGCAGCGTAGCTGGTACACAGGACTATGGCTACACCTTC. Protein sequence: CASSVAGTQDYGYTF. The full variable domain, in which reference TRBV9 and TRBJ1-2 provide the parts outside the CDR3, is DSGVTQTPKHLITATGQRVTLRCSPRSGDLSVYWYQQSLDQGLQFLIQYYNGEERAKGNILERFSAQQFPDLHSELNLSSLELGDSALYFCASSVAGTQDYGYTFGSGTRLTVV.

This clonotype has at least ten counts. Here the CDR3 reads CASSHGGPYQETQYF. CDR3 in DNA: TGTGCCAGCAGCCACGGGGGACCCTATCAAGAGACCCAGTACTTC. The chain links TRBV9 to TRBJ2-5; tentatively, D is TRBD2 (6 bases). V gave up 4 bases and J gave up 2 bases, with 15 bases separating them. The CDR3 is 15 amino acids. Germline V gene lookup returns CDR1 SGDLS and CDR2 YYNGEE.

There are many counts of this clonotype. This rearrangement joins TRBV9 to TRBJ2-7; D is perhaps TRBD1 or TRBD2 (7 bases each). The CDR3 is 15 amino acids. The V gene's germline CDR1 is SGDLS and CDR2 YYNGEE. V was clipped by 0 bases and J by 5 bases, with 15 bases between them. The CDR3 DNA is TGTGCCAGCAGCGTAGAGGGGGCCGGGACTAACGAGCAGTACTTC. Its protein product is CASSVEGAGTNEQYF.

The chain employs TRBV9 and TRBJ2-5; D call uncertain. Germline loops: CDR1 SGDLS, CDR2 YYNGEE. Trimming left V 0 bases short and J 4 bases short, with 10 bases between. The CDR3 has 14 amino acids. The CDR3 protein is CASSVVDMAETQYF. The CDR3, as DNA: TGTGCCAGCAGCGTAGTGGATATGGCAGAGACCCAGTACTTC.

This clonotype was seen at least ten times. The V call is TRBV9, the J call TRBJ2-2, with D possibly TRBD1 on 6 matching bases. The CDR3 has 16 residues. Germline V gene data show CDR1 as SGDLS and CDR2 as YYNGEE. V was trimmed by 4 bases and J by 3 bases, leaving 16 bases between them. The CDR3 reads CASSLRRQGYTGELFF. The CDR3 bases are TGTGCCAGCAGCTTGCGGAGGCAGGGGTACACCGGGGAGCTGTTTTTT.